The entry that follows covers one T cell receptor beta chain sequence. This sample was taken from a study of blood T cells in healthy people across ages. Germline-derived CDR1 and CDR2 are MDHEN and SYDVKM. V lost 3 bases and J lost 5, with 14 bases in between. The CDR3 has 14 residues. Together with a sample-barcoded 5' primer, a J-beta primer mix was included in a second PCR lasting about 7 to 11 cycles. Researchers report that each sample yielded at least 2.5 million CDR3-containing paired-end reads. TCRdb processed the 5' RACE reads anew with MiXCR; each CDR3 protein has one entry. The sample shows fewer than 2 million distinct CDR3 sequences, 39% of them seen only once.

The sample consisted of blood. The receptor's source is a human donor in good health. The chain employs TRBV28 and TRBJ2-7; the D is unclear. CDR3 region: CASSLWQQIDEQYF. CDR3 nucleotides: TGTGCCAGCAGTTTGTGGCAGCAGATCGACGAGCAGTACTTC.